At least ten counts were recorded for the clone carrying this T cell receptor beta chain. This entry comes from a study of CD8+CD57+ T cells in acquired aplastic anemia. Germline V gives CDR1 SGHTS, CDR2 YDEGEE. The CDR3 has 13 amino acids. V dropped 4 bases and J dropped 1 base, with 8 bases sitting between them. Genomic DNA, serving as template, underwent TCR beta VDJ and CDR3 profiling. TCRdb processed the reads anew with MiXCR; each CDR3 protein has one entry. The table has 200,000 or so distinct CDR3 sequences, 64% seen once. The receptor was isolated from a human donor with severe aplastic anemia or a healthy control (not recorded which). Sample: sorted CD4+, CD8+, or CD8+CD57+ T cells (not recorded which) from PBMCs. This chain links TRBV5-8 with TRBJ2-5; D is uncertain. Written as DNA, the CDR3 is TGTGCCAGCAGCCCCTGGACCCAAGAGACCCAGTACTTC. Translation: CASSPWTQETQYF.